Following are 9 T cell receptor beta chains from one sample sequenced in a study of T cell repertoires in cytomegalovirus infection. The antigens these receptors bind are not known. TCRdb independently ran MiXCR on the reads; one entry per CDR3 protein. The sample lists 650,000 to 900,000 distinct CDR3 sequences; about 31% were seen once. The input for sequencing was cultured CD8+ T cells from PBMCs, taken from culture after CMV antigen stimulation. The receptors stem from a human donor in good health (CMV status not recorded). Some clones in this sample may be carry-over from other donors' samples.

The V and J genes are TRBV6-2 or TRBV6-3 and TRBJ1-1; D is unresolved. The CDR3 has 16 residues. CDR1 is MNHEY, CDR2 SVGEGT, per germline. Trimming pared 0 bases from V and 0 bases from J, leaving 11 bases between. The CDR3 DNA follows: TGTGCCAGCAGTTACTCGAGAGGCTTCATGAACACTGAAGCTTTCTTT. Amino acid sequence: CASSYSRGFMNTEAFF.

V is TRBV15 and J is TRBJ1-2, with D uncertain. Trimming removed 1 base from V and 5 bases from J, with 11 bases in between. This CDR3 comprises 14 residues. CDR1 LNHNV and CDR2 YYDKDF come from the germline V gene (reference sequence). The CDR3, as DNA: TGTGCCACCAGCAGAGCCGACACTGAGTATGGCTACACCTTC. This encodes CATSRADTEYGYTF.

This clonotype has only one observation. A read error may account for a junction end that differs from germline. V and J are TRBV5-3 and TRBJ1-4, with D possibly TRBD1 on 5 matching bases. TRBV5-3 qualifies as an ORF whose function is uncertain. The CDR3 sequence is 14 residues long. The CDR3 region is CASSLNRGNEKLFF. The CDR3 DNA follows: TGTGCCAGCAGCTTAAACCGGGGGAATGAAAAACTGTTTTTT.

The rearrangement joins TRBV5-1 to TRBJ2-2, with D perhaps TRBD2 (5 bases). Germline V gives CDR1 SGHRS, CDR2 YFSETQ. The CDR3 runs 17 residues. V was shortened by 7 bases and J by 0 bases, with 19 bases between the two germline ends. The CDR3 protein is CASGERTYTSNTGELFF. The CDR3 nucleotides are TGCGCCAGCGGGGAGCGGACGTACACTTCGAACACCGGGGAGCTGTTTTTT. Full variable domain (outside the CDR3, taken from reference TRBV5-1 and TRBJ2-2): KAGVTQTPRYLIKTRGQQVTLSCSPISGHRSVSWYQQTPGQGLQFLFEYFSETQRNKGNFPGRFSGRQFSNSRSEMNVSTLELGDSALYLCASGERTYTSNTGELFFGEGSRLTVL.

The chain recombines TRBV24-1 with TRBJ2-5, with D perhaps assigned TRBD1 or TRBD2 (5 bases each). The CDR3 sequence is 14 residues long. Trimming cost V 8 bases and J 5 bases, with 17 bases left between them. The germline CDR1 and CDR2 sequences are KGHDR and SFDVKD. The CDR3 sequence is CATTPWGYGETQYF. The CDR3 DNA reads TGTGCCACCACCCCTTGGGGGTACGGGGAGACCCAGTACTTC.

This clonotype was recorded a few times. The V gene is TRBV7-9, the J gene TRBJ1-2; possibly TRBD1 for D (6 bases). Germline V gene data show CDR1 as SEHNR and CDR2 as FQNEAQ (reference sequence). This CDR3 is built from 13 residues. V was pared by 5 bases and J by 6 bases, with 13 bases between. The CDR3 is CASSPPGGDGYTF. CDR3 nucleotide sequence: TGTGCCAGCAGCCCCCCGGGGGGCGATGGCTACACCTTC. Together with reference TRBV7-9 and TRBJ1-2, the CDR3 gives the full variable domain: DTGVSQNPRHKITKRGQNVTFRCDPISEHNRLYWYRQTLGQGPEFLTYFQNEAQLEKSRLLSDRFSAERPKGSFSTLEIQRTEQGDSAMYLCASSPPGGDGYTFGSGTRLTVV.

A few counts support this clonotype. The rearrangement joins TRBV28 to TRBJ2-1; TRBD1 agrees at 9 bases. This CDR3 is built from 15 residues. J was trimmed by 4 bases and V by 6 bases; bases with no gene match: 7. The germline V gene encodes CDR1 MDHEN and CDR2 SYDVKM. CDR3 region: CASRPDRGVYNEQFF. The CDR3 nucleotides read TGTGCCAGCAGACCCGACAGGGGGGTATACAATGAGCAGTTCTTC.

This clonotype has a handful of counts. J is TRBJ1-5 and V is TRBV4-1; D ambiguous. The CDR3 is 15 residues long. Deletions cut 1 base from V and 4 bases from J, with 11 bases between. Germline-derived CDR1 and CDR2 are MGHRA and YSYEKL. CDR3 in DNA: TGCGCCAGCAGCCAAGGAGCGGAGGTAAATCAGCCCCAGCATTTT. It codes for CASSQGAEVNQPQHF.

There are many counts of this clonotype. The chain links TRBV7-6 to TRBJ2-3; TRBD1 or TRBD2 may be the D gene (5 bases each). Germline CDR1 and CDR2: SGHVS and FNYEAQ. Trimming stripped 1 base from V and 0 bases from J, with 11 bases between. The CDR3 totals 16 residues. This chain's CDR3 is CASSLGGAISTDTQYF. The CDR3 DNA follows: TGTGCCAGCAGCTTAGGAGGGGCCATTAGCACAGATACGCAGTATTTT.